These T cell receptor beta chains were read from a single sample in a study of human thymus T cells. Profiling relied on immunoSEQ multiplex PCR, and the TCRdb table lists in-frame clones only, not all of them. The sample contains roughly 120,000 clones, 90% to 95% of which appear only once. The sequencing input was thymus tissue. These TCRs come from a boy under two years old with a congenital heart defect but otherwise immunologically healthy. Both conserved end residues are part of each CDR3. The D gene is left open where the match is weak. A row's size may be missing; if present it is once, few, many or a size class.

TGTGCCAGGAGCGAACAGGGGAGGAGCACAGATACGCAGTATTTT | CARSEQGRSTDTQYF | - | TRBJ2-3 | TRBV5-8 | -
TGCGCCAGCAGGGAAGGGTACGAGCAGTACTTC | CASREGYEQYF | - | TRBJ2-7 | TRBV10-2 | -
TGTGCCAGCAGCCACGGACTAGCGGGGGCCTCCTACGAGCAGTACTTC | CASSHGLAGASYEQYF | TRBD2 | TRBJ2-7 | TRBV9 | -
TGTGCCAGCAGCCAAGAGGTGGTCGAACTAGCGGGGAATCAGTACTTC | CASSQEVVELAGNQYF | TRBD2 | TRBJ2-4 | TRBV7-2 | -
TGTGCCAGCAGCCCTAGAACGGGGGGGGACACTGAAGCTTTCTTT | CASSPRTGGDTEAFF | - | TRBJ1-1 | TRBV7-8 | -
TGCGCCAGCAGCCCAATGGCCAGCGGGGGGGCTGATGAGCAGTTCTTC | CASSPMASGGADEQFF | TRBD2 | TRBJ2-1 | TRBV4-3 | -
TGTGCCAGCAGTTTAGGGACGGGGGACTCTGGGGCCAACGTCCTGACTTTC | CASSLGTGDSGANVLTF | - | TRBJ2-6 | TRBV28 | -
TGTGCCAGCAGCAAGGGACTAACCTACGAGCAGTACTTC | CASSKGLTYEQYF | TRBD2 | TRBJ2-7 | TRBV9 | -
TGTGCCAGCAGCTTAGGAGTGAACCCGGAGACCCAGTACTTC | CASSLGVNPETQYF | - | TRBJ2-5 | TRBV7-2 | -
TGTGCCAGCAGCCCACTCCCGCCGGACAGGGGCTTCTCTGGGGCCAACGTCCTGACTTTC | CASSPLPPDRGFSGANVLTF | TRBD1 | TRBJ2-6 | TRBV4-2 | -
TGTGCCTGGAGTGTACCTACCGGGATCTACGAGCAGTACTTC | CAWSVPTGIYEQYF | - | TRBJ2-7 | TRBV30 | -
TGTGCCAGCAGCTTGGGGGAGGGCAACTATGGCTACACCTTC | CASSLGEGNYGYTF | - | TRBJ1-2 | TRBV5-6 | -
TGTGCCAGCAGCCAAGGGGAAGAAGAGACCCAGTACTTC | CASSQGEEETQYF | - | TRBJ2-5 | TRBV14 | -
TGCGCCAGCAGCTACCGAGGTTGGGGGGAAAAACTGTTTTTT | CASSYRGWGEKLFF | - | TRBJ1-4 | TRBV5-1 | -
TGCGCCAGCAGCCAAGATCGAGGGGCAATGAACACTGAAGCTTTCTTT | CASSQDRGAMNTEAFF | - | TRBJ1-1 | TRBV4-3 | -
TGTGCCTCCAGGACTAGCACAGATACGCAGTATTTT | CASRTSTDTQYF | - | TRBJ2-3 | TRBV10-3 | -
TGTGCCTCAAATGACAGAGGTACTAGCACAGATACGCAGTATTTT | CASNDRGTSTDTQYF | - | TRBJ2-3 | TRBV30 | -
TGTGCCACCAGCCCACGCACCGGGACAGGGATTTCACCCCTCCACTTT | CATSPRTGTGISPLHF | TRBD1 | TRBJ1-6 | TRBV15 | -
TGTGCCTGGAGCATGGTCGCTGAAGCTTTCTTT | CAWSMVAEAFF | - | TRBJ1-1 | TRBV30 | -
TGTGCCAGCAGCTTGGCAGCCGATAGCAATCAGCCCCAGCATTTT | CASSLAADSNQPQHF | - | TRBJ1-5 | TRBV5-6 | -
TGTGCCACCAGCAGAGATAAGACAGGGAGAGTCGTAAATGGCTACACCTTC | CATSRDKTGRVVNGYTF | TRBD1 | TRBJ1-2 | TRBV15 | -
TGCGCCAGCAGCCAAGGTCGAGTGCCAACCAGGGAGACCCAGTACTTC | CASSQGRVPTRETQYF | - | TRBJ2-5 | TRBV4-3 | -
TGTGCCAGCAGCCTGGACAGGAATACCTATGGCTACACCTTC | CASSLDRNTYGYTF | TRBD1 | TRBJ1-2 | TRBV7-9 | -
TGTGCCAGCAGTGAAGGACTCCATACAGATACGCAGTATTTT | CASSEGLHTDTQYF | - | TRBJ2-3 | TRBV2 | -
TGTGCCAGCTCACCCCCGTTACAGGGAGACCACGAGCAGTACTTC | CASSPPLQGDHEQYF | - | TRBJ2-7 | TRBV18 | -
TGTGCCTGGAGTAAGGAGACTGGGGCCAACGTCCTGACTTTC | CAWSKETGANVLTF | - | TRBJ2-6 | TRBV30 | -
TGTGCCAGTAGTACCGCCAGCGGGGGAAGCCTCTACGAGCAGTACTTC | CASSTASGGSLYEQYF | TRBD2 | TRBJ2-7 | TRBV19 | -
TGTGCCAGCTCACCATTGGGCCCGCGGGGATTCTACGAGCAGTACTTC | CASSPLGPRGFYEQYF | - | TRBJ2-7 | TRBV18 | -
TGTGCCAGCAGCCAAGATCTCAAGGACACTGAAGCTTTCTTT | CASSQDLKDTEAFF | - | TRBJ1-1 | TRBV4-2 | -
TGCGCCAGCAGCCCCGGGGGGAGCGGGGGGGCCGGAGAGACCCAGTACTTC | CASSPGGSGGAGETQYF | TRBD2 | TRBJ2-5 | TRBV5-1 | -
TGTGCCAGCAGCCCCCTGTGGGGGGGATCACCCCTCCACTTT | CASSPLWGGSPLHF | - | TRBJ1-6 | TRBV7-2 | -
TGTGCCAGCAGCCCGGGACTAGCCGGGGCGTACGAGCAGTACTTC | CASSPGLAGAYEQYF | TRBD2 | TRBJ2-7 | TRBV5-4 | once
TGTGCCAGCAGCGCCGGAGTGGGTCAGCCCCAGCATTTT | CASSAGVGQPQHF | - | TRBJ1-5 | TRBV5-5 | -
TGTGCCAGCAGCTCCTCGGGGGGGGCCCTTAATGAGCAGTTCTTC | CASSSSGGALNEQFF | TRBD2 | TRBJ2-1 | TRBV11-3 | -
TGTGCCAGCAGCTTCGGGACAGGGTTCTACGAGCAGTACTTC | CASSFGTGFYEQYF | TRBD1 | TRBJ2-7 | TRBV7-2 | -
TGTGCCAGCAGTTACTCCTTCGTAGGGAGAACCTACAATGAGCAGTTCTTC | CASSYSFVGRTYNEQFF | - | TRBJ2-1 | TRBV6-7 | -
TGCGCCAGCAGCTTGAAGGGGGCACGTTCACCCCTCCACTTT | CASSLKGARSPLHF | TRBD1 | TRBJ1-6 | TRBV4-3 | once
TGTGCCAGCCGGGTGACTCGCGGAGATACGCAGTATTTT | CASRVTRGDTQYF | - | TRBJ2-3 | TRBV6-1 | -
TGCGCCAGCAGCCAAGATAGGGAGAACACTGAAGCTTTCTTT | CASSQDRENTEAFF | - | TRBJ1-1 | TRBV4-3 | -
TGTGCCAGCAGTCCCCAGGGGGGCAAAGGCAAAGATACGCAGTATTTT | CASSPQGGKGKDTQYF | - | TRBJ2-3 | TRBV27 | -
TGTGCCAGCAAGAAGGGGGGACGTGACTATGGCTACACCTTC | CASKKGGRDYGYTF | - | TRBJ1-2 | TRBV5-6 | -
TGTGCCAGCAGCTTGGGGTCCGGGACAGGGGTCCGAGAGACCCAGTACTTC | CASSLGSGTGVRETQYF | TRBD1 | TRBJ2-5 | TRBV5-5 | once
TGTGCCAGCAGCTTAGGGGAGACCGACGAGCAGTACTTC | CASSLGETDEQYF | - | TRBJ2-7 | TRBV7-9 | -
TGTGCCAGCAGTTTAAGGGTGATTGATGGCTACACCTTC | CASSLRVIDGYTF | - | TRBJ1-2 | TRBV28 | few
TGTGCCAGCAGCCAAGCAACCGGGACTAGTTGGGGTGAGCAGTTCTTC | CASSQATGTSWGEQFF | TRBD2 | TRBJ2-1 | TRBV4-2 | -
TGTGCCAGCAGCTCCCGGGTACGGGGAGACGGCGCAGCCAAAAACATTCAGTACTTC | CASSSRVRGDGAAKNIQYF | - | TRBJ2-4 | TRBV7-2 | -
TGTGCCAGCAGTGAAGCTGGTAGGATAGGGTTTGGTGGAAACACCATATATTTT | CASSEAGRIGFGGNTIYF | - | TRBJ1-3 | TRBV6-1 | -
TGTGCCAGCAGCTTAAATCCTCAGGGAGATTCACCCCTCCACTTT | CASSLNPQGDSPLHF | - | TRBJ1-6 | TRBV7-2 | -
TGTGCCAGCAGCCAGGGCGGAAAAGAGACCCAGTACTTC | CASSQGGKETQYF | - | TRBJ2-5 | TRBV7-2 | once
TGTGCCTGGAGTGGGGGGGGCGGGGGCCTCCTCAATGAGCAGTTCTTC | CAWSGGGGGLLNEQFF | - | TRBJ2-1 | TRBV30 | once
TGTGCCAGCAGTGTTCCGGGACTAGGAGACGAGCAGTACTTC | CASSVPGLGDEQYF | TRBD2 | TRBJ2-7 | TRBV28 | -
TGCGCCAGCAGCTTGGACCTAGCGGGAGAGACCCAGTACTTC | CASSLDLAGETQYF | TRBD2 | TRBJ2-5 | TRBV5-1 | -
TGTGCCAGCAGTGTCTCCGCGGGGGGCCGTTACAATGAGCAGTTCTTC | CASSVSAGGRYNEQFF | TRBD2 | TRBJ2-1 | TRBV2 | -
TGTGCCAGCAGTTTGGGGCAGGGGGCTGGAAACACCATATATTTT | CASSLGQGAGNTIYF | TRBD1 | TRBJ1-3 | TRBV27 | -
TGTGCCAGTACCCCAAGGGGGACAGGGGCCCTGAACACTGAAGCTTTCTTT | CASTPRGTGALNTEAFF | TRBD1 | TRBJ1-1 | TRBV19 | once
TGTGCCAGTACCGAGGGACGGACGTATAGCAATCAGCCCCAGCATTTT | CASTEGRTYSNQPQHF | - | TRBJ1-5 | TRBV19 | -
TGTGCCAGCAGCCCCTCACGAGAGCAGTACTTC | CASSPSREQYF | - | TRBJ2-7 | TRBV7-2 | -
TGTGCCAGTAGTATTGGAGAGGGGGCCAATAATGAGCAGTTCTTC | CASSIGEGANNEQFF | TRBD1 | TRBJ2-1 | TRBV19 | -
TGTGCCAGCAGCTTAGCGGACAGGGGTAAAAACATTCAGTACTTC | CASSLADRGKNIQYF | TRBD1 | TRBJ2-4 | TRBV7-9 | -
TGTGCCAGCAGTCCTTCACCCCGAGCGCCGCTCAATTCACCCCTCCACTTT | CASSPSPRAPLNSPLHF | - | TRBJ1-6 | TRBV7-8 | -